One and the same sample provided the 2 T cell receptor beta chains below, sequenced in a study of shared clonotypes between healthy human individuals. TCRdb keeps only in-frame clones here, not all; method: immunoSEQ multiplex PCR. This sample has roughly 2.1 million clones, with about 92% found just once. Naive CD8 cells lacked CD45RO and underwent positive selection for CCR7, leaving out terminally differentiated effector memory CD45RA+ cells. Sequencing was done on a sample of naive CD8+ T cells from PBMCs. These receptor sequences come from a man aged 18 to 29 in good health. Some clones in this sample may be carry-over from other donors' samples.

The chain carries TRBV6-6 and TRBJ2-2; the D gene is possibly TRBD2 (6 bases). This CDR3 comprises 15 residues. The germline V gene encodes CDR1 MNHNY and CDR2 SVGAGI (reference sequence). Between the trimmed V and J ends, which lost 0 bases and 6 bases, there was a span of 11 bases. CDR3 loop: CASSYSGLRAGELFF. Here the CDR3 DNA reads TGTGCCAGCAGTTACTCGGGACTGCGGGCCGGGGAGCTGTTTTTT.

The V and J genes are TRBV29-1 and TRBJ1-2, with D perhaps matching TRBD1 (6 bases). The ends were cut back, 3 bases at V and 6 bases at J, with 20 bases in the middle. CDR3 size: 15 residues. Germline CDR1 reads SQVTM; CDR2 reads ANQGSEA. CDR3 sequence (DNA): TGCAGCGTTGAGGGGATCCAGGGGTTAATAGATGGCTACACCTTC. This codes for CSVEGIQGLIDGYTF.